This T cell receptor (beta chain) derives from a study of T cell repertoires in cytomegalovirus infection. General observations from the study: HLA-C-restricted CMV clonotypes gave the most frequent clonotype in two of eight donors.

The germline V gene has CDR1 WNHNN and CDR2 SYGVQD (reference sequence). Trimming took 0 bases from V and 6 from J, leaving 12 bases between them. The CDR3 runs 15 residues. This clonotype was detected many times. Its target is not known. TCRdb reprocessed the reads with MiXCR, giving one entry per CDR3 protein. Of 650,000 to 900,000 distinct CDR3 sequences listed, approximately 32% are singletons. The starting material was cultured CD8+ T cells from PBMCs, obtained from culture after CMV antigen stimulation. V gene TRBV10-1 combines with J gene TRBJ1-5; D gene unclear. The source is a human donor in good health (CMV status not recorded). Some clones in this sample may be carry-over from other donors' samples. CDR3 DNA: TGCGCCAGCAGTGAGTCCCCAGAATTGGGTCAGCCCCAGCATTTT. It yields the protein CASSESPELGQPQHF.